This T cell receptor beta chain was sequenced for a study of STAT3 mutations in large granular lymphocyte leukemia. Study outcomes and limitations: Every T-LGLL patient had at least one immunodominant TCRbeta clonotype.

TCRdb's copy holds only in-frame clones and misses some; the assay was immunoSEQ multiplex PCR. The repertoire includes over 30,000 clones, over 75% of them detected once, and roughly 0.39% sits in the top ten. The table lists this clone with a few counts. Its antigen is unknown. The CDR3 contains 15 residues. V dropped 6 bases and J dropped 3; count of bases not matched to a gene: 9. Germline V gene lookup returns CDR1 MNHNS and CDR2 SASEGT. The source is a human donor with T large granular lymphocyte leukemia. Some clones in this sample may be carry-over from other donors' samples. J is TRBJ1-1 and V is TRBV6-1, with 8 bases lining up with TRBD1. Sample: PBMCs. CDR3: CASRPTDRADTEAFF. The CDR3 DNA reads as TGTGCCAGCAGGCCCACGGACAGGGCGGACACTGAAGCTTTCTTT.